Below are 4 T cell receptor beta chains sequenced from a single sample in a study of shared clonotypes between healthy human individuals. CD45RO-negative CD8 cells positively selected for CCR7 made up the naive population, which excluded terminally differentiated effector memory CD45RA+ cells. The assay was immunoSEQ multiplex PCR, and TCRdb's table has in-frame clones only and misses some. The data contain about 2.2 million clones, just over 90% of them seen just once; the ten biggest clones take up around 1.8%. The material sequenced was naive CD8+ T cells from PBMCs. The receptors derive from a man aged 18 to 35 in good health. Some clones in this sample may be carry-over from other donors' samples.

V is TRBV6-5 and J is TRBJ2-7; D may be TRBD2 (5 bases). The ends were cut back, 0 bases at V and 3 bases at J, with 15 bases in the middle. The CDR3 extends over 16 amino acids. The germline CDR1 and CDR2 sequences are MNHEY and SVGAGI. The CDR3 loop reads CASSYSAGTRIYEQYF. The CDR3 nucleotides read TGTGCCAGCAGTTACTCTGCGGGTACACGAATCTACGAGCAGTACTTC.

The chain is built from TRBV27 and TRBJ2-3, with a tentative D call TRBD1 (6 bases). The germline gives CDR1 MNHEY, CDR2 SMNVEV (reference sequence). CDR3 length: 18 amino acids. V lost 5 bases and J 4 bases, leaving 25 bases between the germline ends. In DNA, the CDR3 is TGTGCCAGCAGTCTCCGGGACACCCACCCTGATGGTGCAGATACGCAGTATTTT. Its protein product is CASSLRDTHPDGADTQYF.

The rearrangement joins TRBV25-1 to TRBJ1-6; D remains unclear. This CDR3 region has 13 residues. With 2 bases removed from V and 7 bases from J, the gap between germline ends came to 6 bases. The germline CDR1 and CDR2 sequences are MGHDK and SYGVNS. The CDR3 is CASSEDRNSPLHF. In DNA form, the CDR3 reads TGTGCCAGCAGTGAAGACCGGAATTCACCCCTCCACTTT.

The genes are TRBV14 and TRBJ1-1; TRBD1 might be the D (5 bases). This CDR3 spans 17 amino acids. Germline V gives CDR1 SGHDN, CDR2 FVKESK. The V gene lost 4 bases and the J gene lost 4 bases, with 22 bases spanning the gap. This CDR3 reads CASSLLRGRGKGTEAFF. CDR3 DNA: TGTGCCAGCAGCCTCCTTAGAGGTCGGGGCAAGGGCACTGAAGCTTTCTTT.